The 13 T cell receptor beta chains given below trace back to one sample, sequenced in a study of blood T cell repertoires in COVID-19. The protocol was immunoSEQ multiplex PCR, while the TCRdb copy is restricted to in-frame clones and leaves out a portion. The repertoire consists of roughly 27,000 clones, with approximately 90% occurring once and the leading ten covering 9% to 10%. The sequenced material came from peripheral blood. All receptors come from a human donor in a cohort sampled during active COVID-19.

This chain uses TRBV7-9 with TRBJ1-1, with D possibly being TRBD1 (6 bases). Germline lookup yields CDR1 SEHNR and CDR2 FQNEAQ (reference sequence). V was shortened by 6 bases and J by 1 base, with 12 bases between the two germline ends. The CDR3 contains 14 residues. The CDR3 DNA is TGTGCCAGCAGACAAGGACAGACGAACACTGAAGCTTTCTTT. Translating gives CASRQGQTNTEAFF.

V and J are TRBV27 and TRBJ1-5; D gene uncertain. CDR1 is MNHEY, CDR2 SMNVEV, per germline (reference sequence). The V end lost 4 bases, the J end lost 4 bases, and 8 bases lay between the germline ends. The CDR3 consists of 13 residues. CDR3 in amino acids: CASSYGRNQPQHF. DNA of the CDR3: TGTGCCAGCAGTTATGGGAGGAATCAGCCCCAGCATTTT.

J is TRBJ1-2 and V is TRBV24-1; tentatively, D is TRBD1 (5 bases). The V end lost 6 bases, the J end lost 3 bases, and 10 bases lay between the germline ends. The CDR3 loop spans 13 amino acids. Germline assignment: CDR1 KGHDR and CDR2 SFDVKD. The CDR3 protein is CATSLTGDYGYTF. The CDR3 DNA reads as TGTGCCACCAGTCTCACGGGGGACTATGGCTACACCTTC.

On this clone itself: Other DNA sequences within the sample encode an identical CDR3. In DNA form, the CDR3 reads TGCAGTGCTAGTTCAGGCCATGAAGCTTTCTTT. It yields the protein CSASSGHEAFF. This sequence joins TRBV20-1 and TRBJ1-1; D call uncertain. V was clipped by 3 bases and J by 7 bases, with 9 bases between them. The CDR3 runs to 11 residues. The V gene's germline CDR1 is DFQATT and CDR2 SNEGSKA (reference sequence).

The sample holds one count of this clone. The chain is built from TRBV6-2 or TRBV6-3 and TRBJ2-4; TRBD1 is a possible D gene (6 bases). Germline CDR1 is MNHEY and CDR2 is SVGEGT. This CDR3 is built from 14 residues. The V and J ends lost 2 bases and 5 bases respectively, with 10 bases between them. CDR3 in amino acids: CASSYTGYQNIQYF. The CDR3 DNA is TGTGCCAGCAGTTACACAGGGTATCAAAACATTCAGTACTTC.

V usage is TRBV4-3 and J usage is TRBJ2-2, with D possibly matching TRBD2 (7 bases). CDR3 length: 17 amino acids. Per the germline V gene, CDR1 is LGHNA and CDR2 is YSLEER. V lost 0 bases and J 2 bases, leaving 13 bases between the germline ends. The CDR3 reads CASSQEPGGINTGELFF. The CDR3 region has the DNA TGCGCCAGCAGCCAAGAGCCGGGGGGCATTAACACCGGGGAGCTGTTTTTT.

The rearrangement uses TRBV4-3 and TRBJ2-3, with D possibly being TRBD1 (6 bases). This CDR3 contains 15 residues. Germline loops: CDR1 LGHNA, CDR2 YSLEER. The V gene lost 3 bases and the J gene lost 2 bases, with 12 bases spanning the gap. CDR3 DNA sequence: TGCGCCAGCAGCCACGCCGACAGGTACACAGATACGCAGTATTTT. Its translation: CASSHADRYTDTQYF.

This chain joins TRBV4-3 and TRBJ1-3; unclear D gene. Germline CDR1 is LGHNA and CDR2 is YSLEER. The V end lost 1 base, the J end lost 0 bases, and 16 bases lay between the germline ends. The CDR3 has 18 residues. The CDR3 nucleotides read TGCGCCAGCAGCCAAGGGTTTTTGCAAGCTGTCTCTGGAAACACCATATATTTT. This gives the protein CASSQGFLQAVSGNTIYF.

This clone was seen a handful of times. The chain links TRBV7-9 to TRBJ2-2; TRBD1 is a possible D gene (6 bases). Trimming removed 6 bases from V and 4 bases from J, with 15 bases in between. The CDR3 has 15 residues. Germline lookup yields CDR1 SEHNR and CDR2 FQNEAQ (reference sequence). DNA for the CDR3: TGTGCCAGCAGGCCGTCCAGGGGAGCCACCGGGGAGCTGTTTTTT. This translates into CASRPSRGATGELFF. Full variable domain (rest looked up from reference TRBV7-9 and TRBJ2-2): DTGVSQNPRHKITKRGQNVTFRCDPISEHNRLYWYRQTLGQGPEFLTYFQNEAQLEKSRLLSDRFSAERPKGSFSTLEIQRTEQGDSAMYLCASRPSRGATGELFFGEGSRLTVL.

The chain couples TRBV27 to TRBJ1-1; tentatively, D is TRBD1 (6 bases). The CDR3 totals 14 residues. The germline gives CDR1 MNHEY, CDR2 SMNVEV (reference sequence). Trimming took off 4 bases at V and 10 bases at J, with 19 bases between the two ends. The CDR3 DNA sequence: TGTGCCAGCAGTTCCGGGGGGGCAGGGCCTGGAGCTTTCTTT. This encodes CASSSGGAGPGAFF.

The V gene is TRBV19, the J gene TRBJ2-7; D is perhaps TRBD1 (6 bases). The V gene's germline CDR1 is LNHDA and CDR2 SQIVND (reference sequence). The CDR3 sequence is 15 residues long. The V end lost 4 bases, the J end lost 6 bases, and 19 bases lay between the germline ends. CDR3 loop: CASSKQGQLVSEQYF. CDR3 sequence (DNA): TGTGCCAGTAGTAAACAGGGCCAGTTGGTCTCCGAGCAGTACTTC.

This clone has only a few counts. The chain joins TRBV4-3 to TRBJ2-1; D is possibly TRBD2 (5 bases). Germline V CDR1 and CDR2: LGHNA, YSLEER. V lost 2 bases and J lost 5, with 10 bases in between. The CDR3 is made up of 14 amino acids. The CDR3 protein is CASSQSPGNNEQFF. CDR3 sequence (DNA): TGCGCCAGCAGCCAATCTCCCGGGAACAATGAGCAGTTCTTC.

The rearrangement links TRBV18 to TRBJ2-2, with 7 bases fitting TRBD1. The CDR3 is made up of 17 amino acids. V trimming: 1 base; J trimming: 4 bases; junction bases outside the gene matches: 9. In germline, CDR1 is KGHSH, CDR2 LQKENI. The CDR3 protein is CASSPRGDSLSTGELFF. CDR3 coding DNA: TGTGCCAGCTCACCACGAGGGGACAGTCTGAGCACCGGGGAGCTGTTTTTT.